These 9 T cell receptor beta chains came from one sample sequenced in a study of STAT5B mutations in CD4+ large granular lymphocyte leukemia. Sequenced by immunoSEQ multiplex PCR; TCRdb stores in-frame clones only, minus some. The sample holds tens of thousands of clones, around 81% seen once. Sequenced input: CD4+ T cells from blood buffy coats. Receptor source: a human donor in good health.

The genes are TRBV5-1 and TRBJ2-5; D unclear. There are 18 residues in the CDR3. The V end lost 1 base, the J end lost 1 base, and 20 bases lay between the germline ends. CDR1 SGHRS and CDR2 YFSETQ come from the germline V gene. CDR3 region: CASSLRDSGSMFQETQYF. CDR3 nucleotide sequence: TGCGCCAGCAGCTTGAGGGATTCGGGTTCGATGTTCCAAGAGACCCAGTACTTC.

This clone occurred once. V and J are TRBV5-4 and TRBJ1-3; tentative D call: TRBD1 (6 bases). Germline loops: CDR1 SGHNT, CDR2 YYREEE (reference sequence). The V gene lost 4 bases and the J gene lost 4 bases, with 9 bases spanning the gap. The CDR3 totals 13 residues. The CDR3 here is CASSTGQGNTIYF. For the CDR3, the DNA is TGTGCCAGCAGCACCGGACAGGGAAACACCATATATTTT.

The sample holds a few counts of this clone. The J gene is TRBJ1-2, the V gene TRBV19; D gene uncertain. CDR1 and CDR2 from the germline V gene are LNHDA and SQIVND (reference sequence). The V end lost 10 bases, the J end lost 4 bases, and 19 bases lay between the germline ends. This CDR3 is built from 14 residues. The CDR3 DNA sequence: TGTGCCACCAGACGGGCTGGCGGTGGCTATGGCTACACCTTC. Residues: CATRRAGGGYGYTF.

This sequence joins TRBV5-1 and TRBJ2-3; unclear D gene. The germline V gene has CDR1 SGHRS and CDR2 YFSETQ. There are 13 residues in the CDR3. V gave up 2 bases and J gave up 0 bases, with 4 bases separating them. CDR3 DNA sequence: TGCGCCAGCAGCTTAAGGAGCACAGATACGCAGTATTTT. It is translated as CASSLRSTDTQYF.

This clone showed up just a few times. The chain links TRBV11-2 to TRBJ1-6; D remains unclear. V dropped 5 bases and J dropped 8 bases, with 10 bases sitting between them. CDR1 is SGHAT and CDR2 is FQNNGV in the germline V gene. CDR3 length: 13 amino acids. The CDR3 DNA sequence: TGTGCCAGCAGCCCTCGGCTGGATTCACCCCTCCACTTT. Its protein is CASSPRLDSPLHF.

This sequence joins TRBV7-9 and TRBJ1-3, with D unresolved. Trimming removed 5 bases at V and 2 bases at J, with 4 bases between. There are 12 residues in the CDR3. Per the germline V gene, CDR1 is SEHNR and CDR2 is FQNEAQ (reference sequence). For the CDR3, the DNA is TGTGCCAGCAGCCCCACTGGAAACACCATATATTTT. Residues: CASSPTGNTIYF.

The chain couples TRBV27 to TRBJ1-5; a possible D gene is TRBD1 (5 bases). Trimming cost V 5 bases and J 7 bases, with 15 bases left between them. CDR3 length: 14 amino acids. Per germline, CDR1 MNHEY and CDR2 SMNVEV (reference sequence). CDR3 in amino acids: CASSGAVWGQPQHF. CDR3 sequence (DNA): TGTGCCAGCAGTGGGGCGGTATGGGGGCAGCCCCAGCATTTT.

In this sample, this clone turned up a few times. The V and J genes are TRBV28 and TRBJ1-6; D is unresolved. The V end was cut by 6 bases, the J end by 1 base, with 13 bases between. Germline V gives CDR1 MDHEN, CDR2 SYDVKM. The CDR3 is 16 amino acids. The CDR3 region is CASRGAGQSYNSPLHF. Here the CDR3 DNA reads TGTGCCAGCAGAGGCGCAGGCCAGTCCTATAATTCACCCCTCCACTTT.

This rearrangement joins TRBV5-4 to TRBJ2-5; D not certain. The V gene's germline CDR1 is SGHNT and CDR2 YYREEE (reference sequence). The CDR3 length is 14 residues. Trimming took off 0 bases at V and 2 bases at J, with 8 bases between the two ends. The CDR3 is CASSLGPAQETQYF. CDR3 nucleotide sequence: TGTGCCAGCAGCTTGGGACCGGCTCAAGAGACCCAGTACTTC.